These 28 T cell receptor beta chains originate from one sample sequenced in a study of tumor-infiltrating lymphocytes in primary liver carcinoma (dated by TCRdb to about 2017). Blood RNA was extracted from unsorted whole blood with TRIzol reagent; germline DNA came from the DNeasy Blood & Tissue kit. The sequencer listed for this sample is Illumina HiSeq 2500. A constant-region primer and ProtoScript II reverse transcriptase were used to reverse-transcribe TCRbeta-specific cDNA from approximately 550 ng total RNA. Three nested multiplex PCR rounds, following a slightly modified ARM-PCR procedure, were used to build the TCRbeta libraries. The first two PCR rounds used multiplex TRBV1-TRBV30 forward primers with a Cbeta reverse primer, each for roughly 11 cycles. Using fastp trimming at Q25 and MiXCR clonotype assembly, TCRdb reanalyzed the public sequencing data and kept in-frame beta chains. A single entry per CDR3 protein holds the most common genes and DNA from its merged rows. This sample comprises 250,000 to 350,000 distinct CDR3 sequences, 50% to 60% of them detected only once. The ten largest make up over 15% of the sample.

Sequencing was done on a sample of peripheral blood. The source is a woman aged 25 to 39 with primary liver carcinoma and hepatitis B virus infection.

This clonotype was found many times. The chain couples TRBV29-1 to TRBJ2-1; 11 bases map to TRBD2. This CDR3 is 14 amino acids long. V shed 6 bases, J shed 5 bases, and the junction held 6 bases outside the gene matches. CDR1 SQVTM and CDR2 ANQGSEA come from the germline V gene. The CDR3 reads CSVAGTSGNNEQFF. The CDR3 DNA is TGCAGCGTGGCCGGGACTAGCGGAAACAATGAGCAGTTCTTC.

This clonotype was counted many times. This sequence joins TRBV11-2 and TRBJ2-1; a possible D gene is TRBD2 (6 bases). The CDR3 totals 17 residues. V gave up 1 base and J gave up 2 bases, with 15 bases separating them. Germline V gene data show CDR1 as SGHAT and CDR2 as FQNNGV. The CDR3 loop is CASSLAQRVHPYNEQFF. CDR3 bases: TGTGCCAGCAGCTTAGCCCAGCGGGTTCATCCCTACAATGAGCAGTTCTTC.

This clonotype was picked up a small number of times. This chain joins TRBV12-3 or TRBV12-4 and TRBJ2-3; D assignment may be TRBD1 or TRBD2 (5 bases each). Deletions cut 5 bases from V and 5 bases from J, with 14 bases between. CDR3 size: 14 residues. The CDR3 reads CASSPWGLVDTQYF. For the CDR3, the DNA is TGTGCCAGCAGTCCATGGGGGTTGGTAGATACGCAGTATTTT.

This clonotype was counted a few times. This chain joins TRBV10-3 and TRBJ1-2; D perhaps matches TRBD1 (5 bases). Germline V gene data show CDR1 as ENHRY and CDR2 as SYGVKD. V lost 3 bases and J 7 bases, leaving 18 bases between the germline ends. This CDR3 has 15 amino acids. CDR3 residues: CAISEGPDSVGGYTF. The CDR3 DNA follows: TGTGCCATCAGTGAAGGACCTGACAGTGTAGGTGGCTACACCTTC.

Concerning this clonotype itself: One junction end does not reproduce the germline sequence, and a read error may be involved. The rearrangement links TRBV11-2 to TRBJ2-6; D might be TRBD1 (6 bases). Germline V gives CDR1 SGHAT, CDR2 FQNNGV. The CDR3 length is 17 residues. For the CDR3, the DNA is TGCGCCAGCAGCTCCCTTGGACAGAGGTATGGGGCCAACGTCCTGATTTTC. Translating gives CASSSLGQRYGANVLIF.

This clonotype was seen a few times. This may be a read error: a much more frequent sequence differs by one nucleotide. The V call is TRBV29-1, the J call TRBJ2-7; 10 bases are a match to TRBD2. Looked up from germline, CDR1 is SQVTM and CDR2 is ANQGSEA. The trim removed 4 bases at V and 8 bases at J, leaving 8 bases unmatched. This CDR3 is built from 13 residues. CDR3 sequence (DNA): TGCAGCGTTGCCAGGACTAGCGGCTTAAAGCAGTACTTC. Residues: CSVARTSGLKQYF.

The rearrangement uses TRBV6-5 and TRBJ1-2, with 7 bases that match TRBD1. The CDR3 consists of 17 residues. CDR1 and CDR2 from the germline V gene are MNHEY and SVGAGI. V shed 7 bases, J shed 8 bases, and the junction held 22 bases outside the gene matches. The CDR3: CASTQGVGAVRWDGYTF. The DNA for the CDR3 is TGTGCCAGCACCCAGGGGGTAGGCGCGGTTAGGTGGGACGGCTACACCTTC.

This rearrangement joins TRBV28 to TRBJ1-2; 8 bases are a match to TRBD1. Germline V CDR1 and CDR2: MDHEN, SYDVKM. The CDR3 loop spans 15 amino acids. V lost 7 bases and J lost 5; bases outside the gene matches: 12. The CDR3 reads CASTQLGQGAYGYTF. The CDR3 DNA reads TGTGCCAGCACCCAACTGGGGCAGGGGGCTTATGGCTACACCTTC.

The sample holds many counts of this clonotype. The genes are TRBV4-2 and TRBJ2-2; D is unresolved. The CDR3 spans 10 residues. Trimming removed 8 bases from V and 6 bases from J, with 4 bases in between. The V gene's germline CDR1 is LGHNA and CDR2 YNFKEQ. The CDR3 protein is CASGPGELFF. DNA for the CDR3: TGTGCCAGCGGTCCCGGGGAGCTGTTTTTT.

This clonotype occurred a few times. The J gene is TRBJ2-7, the V gene TRBV6-2 or TRBV6-3, with D possibly TRBD1 on 6 matching bases. V lost 6 bases, J lost 3 bases, and 9 bases lay in between. Germline lookup yields CDR1 MNHEY and CDR2 SVGEGT. The CDR3 has 12 residues. The CDR3 here is CASSEGVYEQYF. The CDR3 DNA sequence: TGTGCCAGCAGCGAGGGGGTCTACGAGCAGTACTTC.

This clonotype was observed a handful of times. This chain uses TRBV7-3 with TRBJ2-3, with no clear D. The CDR3 length is 15 residues. The germline gives CDR1 SGHTA, CDR2 FQGTGA. V lost 6 bases, J lost 0 bases, and 13 bases lay in between. The CDR3 nucleotides read TGTGCCAGCAGTGAGAGCTTACTGAGCACAGATACGCAGTATTTT. Translating it yields CASSESLLSTDTQYF.

This clonotype has just a few counts. This sequence joins TRBV4-1 and TRBJ2-1; TRBD1 agrees at 7 bases. Germline V gene data show CDR1 as MGHRA and CDR2 as YSYEKL. This CDR3 is built from 16 residues. V lost 4 bases, J lost 10 bases, and 16 bases stayed unmatched. The CDR3 DNA reads as TGCGCCAGCAGCCCGGCCATTAGGGCAGGGGGTCAGGAGCAGTTCTTC. This codes for CASSPAIRAGGQEQFF.

This clonotype was seen ten or more times. This rearrangement joins TRBV6-1 to TRBJ2-5; D gene ambiguous. Germline lookup yields CDR1 MNHNS and CDR2 SASEGT. V was pared by 8 bases and J by 2 bases, with 12 bases between. The CDR3 spans 13 residues. CDR3 nucleotides: TGTGCCAGCCACCACACTGATCAAGAGACCCAGTACTTC. Translated: CASHHTDQETQYF.

This clonotype was seen a handful of times. The chain is built from TRBV5-6 and TRBJ2-5, with D hard to call. The V end lost 3 bases, the J end lost 5 bases, and 14 bases lay between the germline ends. The CDR3 sequence is 14 residues long. CDR1 is SGHDT and CDR2 is YYEEEE in the germline V gene. CDR3 protein: CASSSYSSRETQYF. The CDR3 region has the DNA TGTGCCAGCAGCTCCTACTCTTCCCGTGAGACCCAGTACTTC.

This chain connects TRBV11-2 to TRBJ1-1; D possibly corresponds to TRBD1 (5 bases). Germline V lookup: CDR1 SGHAT, CDR2 FQNNGV. The CDR3 loop spans 16 amino acids. The CDR3 DNA follows: TGTCCTAGCAGCTTAGGCCCATGGGGGGGAAGGGGTGAAGCTTTCTTT. Its protein is CPSSLGPWGGRGEAFF. Complete variable domain (other parts from reference TRBV11-2 and TRBJ1-1): EAGVAQSPRYKIIEKRQSVAFWCNPISGHATLYWYQQILGQGPKLLIQFQNNGVVDDSQLPKDRFSAERLKGVDSTLKIQPAKLEDSAVYLCPSSLGPWGGRGEAFFGQGTRLTVV.

This clonotype has only a few counts. This rearrangement joins TRBV6-5 to TRBJ2-3; no firm D call. There are 13 residues in the CDR3. V lost 4 bases, J lost 8 bases, and 13 bases lay in between. Germline-derived CDR1 and CDR2 are MNHEY and SVGAGI. The CDR3 here is CASSWALASTQYF. DNA of the CDR3: TGTGCCAGCAGTTGGGCCCTGGCCAGTACGCAGTATTTT.

The J gene is TRBJ2-5, the V gene TRBV12-3 or TRBV12-4, with a tentative D call TRBD2 (6 bases). Between the trimmed V and J ends, which lost 6 bases and 5 bases, there was a span of 19 bases. The CDR3 spans 15 residues. This CDR3 reads CASSLGGHPTETQYF. Written as DNA, the CDR3 is TGTGCCAGCAGCTTGGGGGGTCACCCCACCGAGACCCAGTACTTC.

As for this clonotype: A much more abundant neighbour one base away suggests this may be a read error. This rearrangement joins TRBV4-1 to TRBJ2-4, with D maybe TRBD1 (6 bases). Looked up from germline, CDR1 is MGHRA and CDR2 is YSYEKL. CDR3 size: 15 residues. This CDR3 reads CASGQESRGDNIQYF. The DNA of the CDR3 is TGCGCCAGCGGCCAAGAGAGCAGGGGAGACAACATTCAGTACTTC.

Notes on this clonotype: A much more abundant neighbour one base away suggests this may be a read error. The chain combines TRBV12-3 or TRBV12-4 with TRBJ1-6; 7 positions match TRBD1. Trimming cost V 6 bases and J 17 bases; bases outside gene matches: 16. CDR3 size: 14 residues. The CDR3 is CASSWSTQRQGIHF. CDR3 nucleotide sequence: TGTGCCAGCAGCTGGTCTACTCAGAGACAGGGCATCCACTTT.

The CDR3 spells CASSQREIIETQYF. The CDR3 region has the DNA TGTGCCAGCAGCCAGCGGGAGATTATAGAGACCCAGTACTTC. The chain is built from TRBV14 and TRBJ2-5; 7 positions match TRBD2. CDR1 is SGHDN, CDR2 FVKESK, per germline. CDR3 length: 14 residues. V lost 3 bases to trimming and J lost 4 bases; unmatched junction nucleotides: 5. The full variable domain, with the rest looked up from reference TRBV14 and TRBJ2-5, is EAGVTQFPSHSVIEKGQTVTLRCDPISGHDNLYWYRRVMGKEIKFLLHFVKESKQDESGMPNNRFLAERTGGTYSTLKVQPAELEDSGVYFCASSQREIIETQYFGPGTRLLVL.

Turning to this clonotype: Given a much more abundant clone one base away, this may be a read error. The chain recombines TRBV29-1 with TRBJ1-1, with 7 bases lining up with TRBD1. Per germline, CDR1 SQVTM and CDR2 ANQGSEA. CDR3 length: 14 residues. In DNA, the CDR3 is TGCAGCGTGACAGGGAAGTTTTTGGGCACTGAAGTTTTCTTT. It is translated as CSVTGKFLGTEVFF.

In the case of this clonotype: This may arise from a read error, as a much more abundant clone is one base away. This chain joins TRBV6-5 and TRBJ1-5; tentative D call: TRBD1 (5 bases). From germline, CDR1 is MNHEY and CDR2 SVGAGI. The CDR3 contains 14 residues. The CDR3: CASSYEAGTQPQNF. In DNA form, the CDR3 reads TGTGCCAGCAGTTACGAGGCGGGGACTCAGCCCCAGAATTTT.

Comment on this clonotype: The conserved final phenylalanine or tryptophan is absent from the CDR3, which likely points to a read error. The chain has TRBV6-2 or TRBV6-3 and TRBJ1-5; 7 positions match TRBD1. This CDR3 spans 13 amino acids. Germline V CDR1 and CDR2: MNHEY, SVGEGT. Trimming cost V 7 bases and J 7 bases; bases outside gene matches: 7. The DNA of the CDR3 is TGTGCCAGCAAGTCAGGGGGGAACCAGCCCCAGCATCTT. Translated: CASKSGGNQPQHL.

This clonotype was found a few times. One junction end disagrees with the germline gene, perhaps due to a read error. The chain recombines TRBV6-5 with TRBJ2-7; tentative D call: TRBD1 (6 bases). In germline, CDR1 is MNHEY, CDR2 SVGAGI. There are 15 residues in the CDR3. In nucleotides, the CDR3 is TGTGCTAGCAGTTACAAGGACAGCAACTCCTATGAGCAGTACTTC. This sequence encodes CASSYKDSNSYEQYF.

Note on this clonotype: One base away lies a much larger clone, so this may be a sequencing read error. The CDR3 ends on some other residue instead of the conserved phenylalanine or tryptophan, so this is likely a read error. The genes are TRBV4-2 and TRBJ2-5; 8 bases map to TRBD1. Trimming cost V 0 bases and J 5 bases; bases outside gene matches: 8. CDR3 length: 16 residues. Looked up from germline, CDR1 is LGHNA and CDR2 is YNFKEQ. The CDR3: CASSQDQGARWETQYS. DNA for the CDR3: TGTGCCAGCAGCCAAGATCAGGGGGCCCGATGGGAGACCCAGTACTCC.

Notes on this clonotype: The germline gene is not matched at one end of the junction; a read error may be the cause. V usage is TRBV7-9 and J usage is TRBJ2-1; maybe TRBD2 (6 bases). CDR3 length: 14 residues. Germline values: CDR1 SEHNR, CDR2 FQNEAQ (reference sequence). This CDR3 reads CARIPGLRENERFF. DNA for the CDR3: TGTGCCAGGATACCGGGACTGAGGGAGAATGAGCGGTTCTTC. Drawing the rest from reference TRBV7-9 and TRBJ2-1, the complete variable domain is DTGVSQNPRHKITKRGQNVTFRCDPISEHNRLYWYRQTLGQGPEFLTYFQNEAQLEKSRLLSDRFSAERPKGSFSTLEIQRTEQGDSAMYLCARIPGLRENERFFGPGTRLTVL.

V gene TRBV6-2 or TRBV6-3 combines with J gene TRBJ2-2; 9 nucleotides match TRBD2. V was clipped by 0 bases and J by 7 bases; unmatched bases: 9. The CDR3 has 17 amino acids. Per the germline V gene, CDR1 is MNHEY and CDR2 is SVGEGT. The CDR3 bases are TGTGCCAGCAGTTACTCGACGGCTAGCGGGAATCTCGGGGAGCTGTTTTTT. This encodes CASSYSTASGNLGELFF.

This clonotype came up a few times. The gene calls are TRBV4-3 and TRBJ1-1, with TRBD1 matching over 9 bases. This CDR3 is built from 13 residues. Germline V gives CDR1 LGHNA, CDR2 YSLEER. V shed 0 bases, J shed 10 bases, and the junction held 3 bases outside the gene matches. The CDR3 DNA reads TGCGCCAGCAGCCAAGAGGACAGGGGAAGAGCTTTCTTT. It yields the protein CASSQEDRGRAFF.